This passage covers 21 T cell receptor beta chains from one sample sequenced in a study of T cells in Graves' hyperthyroidism and ophthalmopathy. TCR beta CDR3 region amplification was performed from RNA transcripts. First-round RT-PCR of the TCR CDR3 relied on the HTBI primer set. TCRdb analysed the multiplex PCR reads with MiXCR anew, one entry per CDR3 protein. Of about 610,000 distinct CDR3 sequences in the sample, roughly 50% were seen once. The sequenced sample consisted of peripheral blood or thyroid tissue (not recorded which). Receptors were obtained from a woman younger than 35 with Graves' hyperthyroidism.

The chain has TRBV29-1 and TRBJ1-4, with D possibly being TRBD1 (5 bases). The CDR3 has 17 residues. V lost 8 bases and J lost 5, with 27 bases in between. From germline, CDR1 is SQVTM and CDR2 ANQGSEA. This CDR3 is CSLVGTSGSKYNEKLFF. In DNA, the CDR3 is TGCAGCCTTGTCGGGACTAGCGGGAGCAAGTACAATGAAAAACTGTTTTTT.

This chain connects TRBV20-1 to TRBJ2-1, with TRBD2 matching over 11 bases. Trimming removed 0 bases from V and 8 bases from J; junction bases left unmatched: 3. This CDR3 comprises 14 residues. Germline CDR1 DFQATT, CDR2 SNEGSKA (reference sequence). The DNA of the CDR3 is TGCAGTGCTAGAGATACTAGCGGGAGCGATGAGCAGTTCTTC. Residues: CSARDTSGSDEQFF.

This clonotype was counted many times. The chain links TRBV20-1 to TRBJ1-4; D gene uncertain. Trimming took off 0 bases at V and 4 bases at J, with 12 bases between the two ends. The CDR3 length is 15 residues. Germline CDR1 is DFQATT and CDR2 is SNEGSKA (reference sequence). CDR3 coding DNA: TGCAGTGCTAGAGATCTGGAGCTTAGTAATGAAAAACTGTTTTTT. Translation gives CSARDLELSNEKLFF.

This clonotype was seen a single time. One end of the junction fails to match germline, which may point to a read error. The chain couples TRBV6-5 to TRBJ2-6, with 7 bases aligning to TRBD2. The CDR3 contains 12 residues. Germline assignment: CDR1 MNHEY and CDR2 SVGAGI. CDR3 sequence: CASSYSGGVGAF. DNA of the CDR3: TGTGCCAGCAGTTACTCGGGAGGGGTCGGAGCTTTC.

This clonotype occurred many times. The chain employs TRBV10-3 and TRBJ2-5; no firm D call. V was trimmed by 2 bases and J by 3 bases, leaving 7 bases between them. The CDR3 sequence is 13 residues long. Per germline, CDR1 ENHRY and CDR2 SYGVKD. CDR3 residues: CAISELGKETQYF. CDR3 coding DNA: TGTGCCATCAGTGAGCTAGGGAAAGAGACCCAGTACTTC.

This clonotype was found many times. The gene calls are TRBV3-1 and TRBJ2-7; 7 nucleotides align to TRBD1. Germline assignment: CDR1 LGHDT and CDR2 YNNKEL (reference sequence). V lost 1 base, J lost 5 bases, and 2 bases stayed unmatched. The CDR3 is 13 residues long. The CDR3 is CASSQGQGDEQYF. The CDR3 DNA is TGTGCCAGCAGCCAAGGGCAGGGGGACGAGCAGTACTTC.

This clonotype is a singleton in its sample. J is TRBJ2-5 and V is TRBV10-1; no firm D call. Between the trimmed V and J ends, which lost 0 bases and 11 bases, there was a span of 13 bases. Looked up from germline, CDR1 is WNHNN and CDR2 is SYGVQD (reference sequence). The length of the CDR3 is 13 residues. CDR3 loop: CASSESRVGTQYF. DNA for the CDR3: TGCGCCAGCAGTGAGTCAAGGGTGGGAACGCAGTACTTC.

Here the CDR3 reads CASMARITNQPQHF. The CDR3 DNA sequence: TGTGCCAGCATGGCCCGGATCACCAATCAGCCCCAGCATTTT. The V call is TRBV2, the J call TRBJ1-5; D uncertain. Germline loops: CDR1 SNHLY, CDR2 FYNNEI. This CDR3 is 14 amino acids long. V was shortened by 7 bases and J by 3 bases, with 13 bases between the two germline ends.

With regard to this clonotype: A single base separates this from a much larger clone, so it may be a read error. The rearrangement uses TRBV5-6 and TRBJ2-7; D call uncertain. The CDR3 covers 14 residues. Germline assignment: CDR1 SGHDT and CDR2 YYEEEE. CDR3 in DNA: TGTGCCAGCAGCTTGTCTGACGTCTCCTACGACCAGTACTTC. This sequence encodes CASSLSDVSYDQYF.

This chain uses TRBV7-9 with TRBJ2-5; 7 positions match TRBD1. The CDR3 is 15 residues long. CDR1 is SEHNR, CDR2 FQNEAQ, per germline (reference sequence). Losses at the gene ends were 6 bases for V and 9 bases for J; bases not matched to a gene: 16. The CDR3 spells CASSYSTGSGQPQYF. The CDR3 coding sequence is TGTGCCAGCAGTTACTCGACAGGGTCCGGTCAGCCCCAGTACTTC.

The gene calls are TRBV20-1 and TRBJ1-6; D is possibly TRBD1 (5 bases). V was cut by 0 bases and J by 11 bases, with 11 bases left in between. The CDR3 has 13 residues. CDR1 and CDR2 (germline): DFQATT, SNEGSKA (reference sequence). The CDR3 region is CSARDGAGTPLHF. CDR3 nucleotides: TGCAGTGCTAGAGATGGGGCGGGGACACCCCTCCACTTT.

This chain connects TRBV7-2 to TRBJ1-4, with 7 bases identical to TRBD1. J gave up 4 bases and V 3 bases, and 11 bases lay outside the gene matches. CDR3 length: 17 residues. Germline V gene data show CDR1 as SGHTA and CDR2 as FQGNSA. The chain's CDR3 is CASSFRDSPKGNEKLFF. For the CDR3, the DNA is TGTGCCAGCAGCTTCAGGGACAGCCCCAAGGGTAATGAAAAACTGTTTTTT.

Comments on this clonotype: Lacking the conserved final phenylalanine or tryptophan, this CDR3 likely reflects a read error. The limits of the CDR3 on the DNA are not certain, so only TCRdb's listed CDR3 is given. The gene calls are TRBV20-1 and TRBJ1-4. Germline loops: CDR1 DFQATT, CDR2 SNEGSKA (reference sequence). Ends included, the CDR3 has 10 residues. The CDR3 loop is CSARAQHQVY.

This clonotype came up many times. The rearrangement links TRBV5-6 to TRBJ1-6, with D tentatively TRBD1 (5 bases). CDR1 and CDR2 (germline): SGHDT, YYEEEE. The V end lost 1 base, the J end lost 5 bases, and 10 bases lay between the germline ends. The CDR3 contains 15 residues. The CDR3 region has the DNA TGTGCCAGCAGCTTGTTTGGGGGTGATAATTCACCCCTCCACTTT. Translated, it gives CASSLFGGDNSPLHF.

This clonotype was recorded many times. The chain combines TRBV6-2 or TRBV6-3 with TRBJ2-7, with 8 bases fitting TRBD1. The CDR3 contains 14 residues. Germline V CDR1 and CDR2: MNHEY, SVGEGT. J was trimmed by 3 bases and V by 6 bases; bases with no gene match: 7. The CDR3 protein is CASRSGQVGYEQYF. DNA of the CDR3: TGTGCCAGCAGATCGGGACAGGTGGGCTACGAGCAGTACTTC.

The chain joins TRBV29-1 to TRBJ2-1, with D perhaps assigned TRBD1 or TRBD2 (5 bases each). V dropped 6 bases and J dropped 1 base, with 16 bases sitting between them. Germline lookup yields CDR1 SQVTM and CDR2 ANQGSEA. The CDR3 is made up of 15 amino acids. The CDR3 sequence: CSVSVTGRSYNEQFF. CDR3 sequence (DNA): TGCAGCGTCAGTGTTACGGGACGGTCCTACAATGAGCAGTTCTTC.

The table lists this clonotype with a count of one. This chain links TRBV12-3 or TRBV12-4 with TRBJ1-2; TRBD1 might be the D (6 bases). Trimming removed 3 bases from V and 6 bases from J, with 11 bases in between. The CDR3 runs to 13 residues. Here the CDR3 reads CASSFQGRDGYTF. CDR3 nucleotides: TGTGCCAGCAGTTTTCAGGGGAGGGATGGCTACACCTTC.

This clonotype occurred many times. The chain recombines TRBV4-1 with TRBJ1-4; weak D call: TRBD1 (5 bases). CDR1 MGHRA and CDR2 YSYEKL come from the germline V gene. CDR3 length equals 13 residues. V was trimmed by 4 bases and J by 7 bases, leaving 10 bases between them. CDR3 region: CASSRRDFEKLFF. The CDR3 coding sequence is TGCGCCAGCAGCCGTCGGGACTTTGAAAAACTGTTTTTT.

This clonotype was counted a single time. Since the CDR3 does not end with the conserved phenylalanine or tryptophan, this likely comes from a read error. The limits of the CDR3 on the DNA are not certain, so only TCRdb's listed CDR3 is given. V is TRBV20-1 and J is TRBJ2-7; the DNA was not used to check the table's D call, TRBD2. Per germline, CDR1 DFQATT and CDR2 SNEGSKA (reference sequence). A total of 14 residues make up the CDR3, ends included. The chain's CDR3 is CSAYAASGSYEQYL.

The chain is built from TRBV5-1 and TRBJ2-2, with 15 nucleotides matching TRBD2. This CDR3 contains 20 residues. J gave up 1 base and V 4 bases, and 11 bases lay outside the gene matches. Germline CDR1 is SGHRS and CDR2 is YFSETQ. The CDR3 sequence is CASSITGTSGRNENTGELFF. In DNA form, the CDR3 reads TGCGCCAGCAGCATTACCGGGACTAGCGGGAGGAATGAGAACACCGGGGAGCTGTTTTTT.

V usage is TRBV9 and J usage is TRBJ2-7, with 9 bases lining up with TRBD2. Trimming at V came to 4 bases and at J to 5 bases, leaving 10 bases not matched to a gene. This CDR3 spans 15 amino acids. Germline values: CDR1 SGDLS, CDR2 YYNGEE. In DNA, the CDR3 is TGTGCCAGCAGCTCCCCTAGCGGGACAGTGAACGAGCAGTACTTC. As protein: CASSSPSGTVNEQYF.